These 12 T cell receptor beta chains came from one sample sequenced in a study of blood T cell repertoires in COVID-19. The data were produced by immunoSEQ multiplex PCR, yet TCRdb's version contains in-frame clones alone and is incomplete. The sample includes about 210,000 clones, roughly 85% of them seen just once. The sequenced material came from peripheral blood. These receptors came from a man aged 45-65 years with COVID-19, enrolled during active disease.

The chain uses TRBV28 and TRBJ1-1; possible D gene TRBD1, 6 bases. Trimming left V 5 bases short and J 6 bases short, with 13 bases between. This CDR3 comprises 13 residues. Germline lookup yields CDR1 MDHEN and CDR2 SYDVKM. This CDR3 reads CASSPPGGAEAFF. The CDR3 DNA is TGTGCCAGCAGTCCCCCGGGGGGCGCTGAAGCTTTCTTT.

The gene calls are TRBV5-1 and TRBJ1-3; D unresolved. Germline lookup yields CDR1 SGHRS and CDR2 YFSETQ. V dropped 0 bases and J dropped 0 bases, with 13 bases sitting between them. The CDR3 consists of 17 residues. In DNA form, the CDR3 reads TGCGCCAGCAGCTTGGAGGGAGAGGGAATCTCTGGAAACACCATATATTTT. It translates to CASSLEGEGISGNTIYF.

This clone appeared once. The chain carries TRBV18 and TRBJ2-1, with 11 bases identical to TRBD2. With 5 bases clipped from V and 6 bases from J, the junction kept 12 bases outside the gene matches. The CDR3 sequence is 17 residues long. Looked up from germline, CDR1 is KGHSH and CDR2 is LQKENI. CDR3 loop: CASSLPGLAAFGNEQFF. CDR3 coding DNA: TGTGCCAGCTCATTACCGGGACTAGCGGCCTTTGGCAATGAGCAGTTCTTC. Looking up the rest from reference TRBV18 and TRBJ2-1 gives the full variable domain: NAGVMQNPRHLVRRRGQEARLRCSPMKGHSHVYWYRQLPEEGLKFMVYLQKENIIDESGMPKERFSAEFPKEGPSILRIQQVVRGDSAAYFCASSLPGLAAFGNEQFFGPGTRLTVL.

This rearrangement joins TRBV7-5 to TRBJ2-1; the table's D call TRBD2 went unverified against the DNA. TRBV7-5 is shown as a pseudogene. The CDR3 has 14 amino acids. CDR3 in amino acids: CARRPGGPYNEQFF. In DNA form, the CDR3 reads TGTGCCAGAAGACCGGGGGGGCCCTACAATGAGCAGTTCTTC.

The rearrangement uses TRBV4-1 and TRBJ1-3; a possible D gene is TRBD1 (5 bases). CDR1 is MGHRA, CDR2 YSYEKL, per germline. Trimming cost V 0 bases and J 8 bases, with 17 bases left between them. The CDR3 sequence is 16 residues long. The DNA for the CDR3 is TGCGCCAGCAGCCAAGAAGGGGAACCCTGGAGGGACACCATATATTTT. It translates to CASSQEGEPWRDTIYF.

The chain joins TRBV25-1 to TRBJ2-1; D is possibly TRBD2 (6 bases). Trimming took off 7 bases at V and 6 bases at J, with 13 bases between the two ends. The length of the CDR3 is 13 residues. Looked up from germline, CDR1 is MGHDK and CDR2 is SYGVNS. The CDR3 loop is CASTSDYLNEQFF. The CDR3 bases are TGTGCCAGCACCTCGGACTACCTCAATGAGCAGTTCTTC.

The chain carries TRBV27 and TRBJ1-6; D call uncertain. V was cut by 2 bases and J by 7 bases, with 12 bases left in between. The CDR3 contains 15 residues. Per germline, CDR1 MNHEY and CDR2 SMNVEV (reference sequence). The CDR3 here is CASSLKEAGNSPLHF. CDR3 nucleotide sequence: TGTGCCAGCAGTTTAAAGGAGGCGGGGAATTCACCCCTCCACTTT.

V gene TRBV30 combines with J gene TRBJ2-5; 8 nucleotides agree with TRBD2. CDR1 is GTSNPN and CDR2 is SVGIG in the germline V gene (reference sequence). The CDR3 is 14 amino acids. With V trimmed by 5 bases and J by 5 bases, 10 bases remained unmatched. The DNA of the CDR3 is TGTGCCTGGTCCCCGGGACTAGGGGCCGAGACCCAGTACTTC. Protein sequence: CAWSPGLGAETQYF.

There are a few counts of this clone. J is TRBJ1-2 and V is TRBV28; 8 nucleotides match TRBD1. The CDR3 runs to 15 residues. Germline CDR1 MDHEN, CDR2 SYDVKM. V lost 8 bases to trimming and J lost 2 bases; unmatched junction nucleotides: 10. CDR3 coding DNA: TGTGCCAGCTTTACAGGGGGATCCTTAAACTATGGCTACACCTTC. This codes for CASFTGGSLNYGYTF.

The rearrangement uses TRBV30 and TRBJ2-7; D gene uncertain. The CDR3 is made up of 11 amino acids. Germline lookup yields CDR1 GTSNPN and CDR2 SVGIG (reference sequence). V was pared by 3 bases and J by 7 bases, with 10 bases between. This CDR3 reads CAWRVSLEQYF. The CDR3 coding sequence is TGTGCCTGGAGGGTTAGTTTGGAGCAGTACTTC.

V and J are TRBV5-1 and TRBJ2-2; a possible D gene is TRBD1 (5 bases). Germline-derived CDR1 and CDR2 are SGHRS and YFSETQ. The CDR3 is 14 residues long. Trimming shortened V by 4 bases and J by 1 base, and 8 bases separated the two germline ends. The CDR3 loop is CASSGGQNTGELFF. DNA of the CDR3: TGCGCCAGCAGCGGCGGACAGAACACCGGGGAGCTGTTTTTT.

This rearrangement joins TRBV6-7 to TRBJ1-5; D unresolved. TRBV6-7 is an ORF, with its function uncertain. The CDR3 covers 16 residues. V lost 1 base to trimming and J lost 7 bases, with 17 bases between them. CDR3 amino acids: CASSYYDSGGIQPQHF. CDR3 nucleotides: TGTGCCAGCAGTTACTACGATTCGGGCGGGATACAGCCCCAGCATTTT.